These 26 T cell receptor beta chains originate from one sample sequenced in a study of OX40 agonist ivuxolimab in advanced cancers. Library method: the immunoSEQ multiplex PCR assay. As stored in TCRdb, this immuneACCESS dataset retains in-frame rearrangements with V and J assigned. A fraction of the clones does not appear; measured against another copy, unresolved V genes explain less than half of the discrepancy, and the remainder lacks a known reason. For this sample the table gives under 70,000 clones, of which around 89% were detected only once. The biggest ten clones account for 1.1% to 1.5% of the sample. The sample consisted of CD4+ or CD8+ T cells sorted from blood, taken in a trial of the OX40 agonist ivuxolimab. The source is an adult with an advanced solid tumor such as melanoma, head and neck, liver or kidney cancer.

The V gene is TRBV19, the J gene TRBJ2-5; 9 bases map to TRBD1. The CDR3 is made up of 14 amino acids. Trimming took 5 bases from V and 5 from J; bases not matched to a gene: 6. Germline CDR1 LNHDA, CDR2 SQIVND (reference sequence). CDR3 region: CASSGTGSGETQYF. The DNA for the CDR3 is TGTGCCAGTAGTGGGACAGGGTCTGGGGAGACCCAGTACTTC.

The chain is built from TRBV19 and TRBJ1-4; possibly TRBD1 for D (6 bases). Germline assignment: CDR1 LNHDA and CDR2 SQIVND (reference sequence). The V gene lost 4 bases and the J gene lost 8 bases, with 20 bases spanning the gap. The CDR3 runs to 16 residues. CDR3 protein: CASSKPPTGLTEKLFF. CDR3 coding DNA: TGTGCCAGTAGTAAACCGCCGACAGGTTTGACCGAAAAACTGTTTTTT.

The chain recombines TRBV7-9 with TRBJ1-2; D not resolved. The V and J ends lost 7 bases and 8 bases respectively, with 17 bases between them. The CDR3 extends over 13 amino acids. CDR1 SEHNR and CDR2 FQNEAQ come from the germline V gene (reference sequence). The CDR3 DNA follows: TGTGCCAGCACCTTGAGGATTACCGAGGGCTACACCTTC. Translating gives CASTLRITEGYTF. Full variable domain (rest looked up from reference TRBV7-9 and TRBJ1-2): DTGVSQNPRHKITKRGQNVTFRCDPISEHNRLYWYRQTLGQGPEFLTYFQNEAQLEKSRLLSDRFSAERPKGSFSTLEIQRTEQGDSAMYLCASTLRITEGYTFGSGTRLTVV.

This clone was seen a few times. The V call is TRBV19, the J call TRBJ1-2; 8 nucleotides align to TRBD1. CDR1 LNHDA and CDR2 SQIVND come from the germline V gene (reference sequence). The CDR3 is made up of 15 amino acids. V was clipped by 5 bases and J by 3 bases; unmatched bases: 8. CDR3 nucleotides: TGTGCCAGTAGTCCCGAGGGACAGGTCGACTATGGCTACACCTTC. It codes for CASSPEGQVDYGYTF.

The CDR3 spells CASSLGALNSPLHF. CDR3 coding DNA: TGCGCCAGCAGCTTGGGGGCCCTCAATTCACCCCTCCACTTT. This chain connects TRBV5-1 to TRBJ1-6; D is unresolved. The CDR3 loop spans 14 amino acids. Germline assignment: CDR1 SGHRS and CDR2 YFSETQ. With 0 bases removed from V and 7 bases from J, the gap between germline ends came to 8 bases.

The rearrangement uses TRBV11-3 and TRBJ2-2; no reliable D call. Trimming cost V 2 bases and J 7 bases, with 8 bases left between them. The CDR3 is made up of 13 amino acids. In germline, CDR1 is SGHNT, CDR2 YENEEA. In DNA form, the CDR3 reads TGTGCCAGCAGCTTAACATCCGGCGGGGAGCTGTTTTTT. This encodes CASSLTSGGELFF.

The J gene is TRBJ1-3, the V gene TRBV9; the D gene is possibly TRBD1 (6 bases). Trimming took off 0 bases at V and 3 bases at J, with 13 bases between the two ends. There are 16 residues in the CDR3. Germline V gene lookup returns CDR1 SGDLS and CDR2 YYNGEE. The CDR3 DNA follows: TGTGCCAGCAGCGTAGCGGGCAGGGGAAGTGGAAACACCATATATTTT. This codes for CASSVAGRGSGNTIYF.

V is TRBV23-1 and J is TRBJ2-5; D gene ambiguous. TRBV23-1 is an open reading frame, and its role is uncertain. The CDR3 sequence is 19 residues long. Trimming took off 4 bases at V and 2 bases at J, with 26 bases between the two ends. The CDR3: CASSRGKDPYGQPQETQYF. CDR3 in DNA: TGCGCCAGCAGTCGCGGAAAGGACCCCTACGGCCAGCCTCAAGAGACCCAGTACTTC.

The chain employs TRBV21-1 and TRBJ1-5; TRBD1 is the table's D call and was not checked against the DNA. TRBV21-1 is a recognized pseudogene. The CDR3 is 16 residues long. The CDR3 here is CASSRGVRACNQPQHF. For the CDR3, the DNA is TGTGCCAGCAGCAGGGGTGTCAGGGCATGCAATCAGCCCCAGCATTTT.

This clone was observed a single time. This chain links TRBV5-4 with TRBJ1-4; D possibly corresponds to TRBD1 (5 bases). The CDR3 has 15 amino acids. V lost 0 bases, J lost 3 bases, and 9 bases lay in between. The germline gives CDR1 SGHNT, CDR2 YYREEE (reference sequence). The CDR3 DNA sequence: TGTGCCAGCAGCTTGGCCGGGGGATCTAATGAAAAACTGTTTTTT. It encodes CASSLAGGSNEKLFF.

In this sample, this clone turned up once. In DNA form, the CDR3 reads TGTGCCATCAGTGGTAACGACAATGAGCAGTTCTTC. It encodes CAISGNDNEQFF. The chain recombines TRBV10-3 with TRBJ2-1; the D is unclear. The CDR3 is 12 amino acids. Trimming cost V 4 bases and J 5 bases, with 6 bases left between them. Per the germline V gene, CDR1 is ENHRY and CDR2 is SYGVKD.

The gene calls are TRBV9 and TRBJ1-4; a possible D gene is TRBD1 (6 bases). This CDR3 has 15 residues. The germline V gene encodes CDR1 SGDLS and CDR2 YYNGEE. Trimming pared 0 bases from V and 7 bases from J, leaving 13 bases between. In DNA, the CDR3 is TGTGCCAGCAGCGTAGGTATCAGGGGAGGTGAAAAACTGTTTTTT. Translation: CASSVGIRGGEKLFF. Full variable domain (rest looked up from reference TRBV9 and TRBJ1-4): DSGVTQTPKHLITATGQRVTLRCSPRSGDLSVYWYQQSLDQGLQFLIQYYNGEERAKGNILERFSAQQFPDLHSELNLSSLELGDSALYFCASSVGIRGGEKLFFGSGTQLSVL.

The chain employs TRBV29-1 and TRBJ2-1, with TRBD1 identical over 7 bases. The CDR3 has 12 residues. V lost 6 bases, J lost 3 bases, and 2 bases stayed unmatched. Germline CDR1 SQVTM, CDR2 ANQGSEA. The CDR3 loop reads CSVDRDYNEQFF. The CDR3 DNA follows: TGCAGCGTAGACAGGGACTACAATGAGCAGTTCTTC.

Written as DNA, the CDR3 is TGTGCCAGCAGGGGGGGAGGGATCGGTGGCTACACCTTC. This sequence encodes CASRGGGIGGYTF. The chain joins TRBV6-5 to TRBJ1-2; D is perhaps TRBD1 (5 bases). Germline values: CDR1 MNHEY, CDR2 SVGAGI. The CDR3 totals 13 residues. V lost 6 bases, J lost 7 bases, and 15 bases lay in between.

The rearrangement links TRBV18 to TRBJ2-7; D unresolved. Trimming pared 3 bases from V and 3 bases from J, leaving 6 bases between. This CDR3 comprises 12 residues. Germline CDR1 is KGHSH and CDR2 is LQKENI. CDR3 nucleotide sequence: TGTGCCAGCTCACCGGCACGCTACGAGCAGTACTTC. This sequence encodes CASSPARYEQYF.

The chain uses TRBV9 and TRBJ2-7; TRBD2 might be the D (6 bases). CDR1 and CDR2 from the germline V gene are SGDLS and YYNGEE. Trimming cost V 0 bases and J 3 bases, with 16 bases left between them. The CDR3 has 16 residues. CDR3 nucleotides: TGTGCCAGCAGCGTAGACCAAACTACGGGGGACTACGAGCAGTACTTC. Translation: CASSVDQTTGDYEQYF.

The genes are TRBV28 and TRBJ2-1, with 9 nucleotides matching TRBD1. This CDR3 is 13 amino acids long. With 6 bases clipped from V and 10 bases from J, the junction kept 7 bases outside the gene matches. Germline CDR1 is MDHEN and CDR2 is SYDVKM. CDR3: CASRPGTGWEQFF. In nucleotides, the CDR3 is TGTGCCAGCAGGCCCGGGACAGGGTGGGAGCAGTTCTTC.

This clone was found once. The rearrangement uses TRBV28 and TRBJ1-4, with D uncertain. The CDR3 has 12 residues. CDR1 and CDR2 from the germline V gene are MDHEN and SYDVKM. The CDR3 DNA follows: TGTGCTTCCAAGGGTCCTAATGAAAAACTGTTTTTT. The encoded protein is CASKGPNEKLFF.

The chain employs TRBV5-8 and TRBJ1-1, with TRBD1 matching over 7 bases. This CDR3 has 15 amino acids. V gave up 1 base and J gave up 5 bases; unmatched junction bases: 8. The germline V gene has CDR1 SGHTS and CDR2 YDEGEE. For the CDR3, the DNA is TGTGCCAGCAGCTTGACCCAGGGGGTGGGGACTGAAGCTTTCTTT. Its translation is CASSLTQGVGTEAFF.

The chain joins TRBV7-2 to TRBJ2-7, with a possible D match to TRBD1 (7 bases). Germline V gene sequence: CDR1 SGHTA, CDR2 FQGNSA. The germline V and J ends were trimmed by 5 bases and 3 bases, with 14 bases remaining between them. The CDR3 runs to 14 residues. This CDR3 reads CASSVGGGSYEQYF. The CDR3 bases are TGTGCCAGCAGCGTCGGAGGGGGCAGCTACGAGCAGTACTTC.

This chain's CDR3 is CASSFSGTDNEKLFF. Written as DNA, the CDR3 is TGTGCCAGCAGTTTCTCCGGGACTGATAATGAAAAACTGTTTTTT. The chain links TRBV6-6 to TRBJ1-4; tentatively, D is TRBD1 (5 bases). The length of the CDR3 is 15 residues. With 4 bases removed from V and 4 bases from J, the gap between germline ends came to 13 bases. The germline V gene encodes CDR1 MNHNY and CDR2 SVGAGI (reference sequence).

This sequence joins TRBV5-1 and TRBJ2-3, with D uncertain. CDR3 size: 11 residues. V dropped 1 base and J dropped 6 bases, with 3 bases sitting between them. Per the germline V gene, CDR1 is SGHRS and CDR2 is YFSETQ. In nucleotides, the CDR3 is TGCGCCAGCAGCTTGAAGGATACGCAGTATTTT. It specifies CASSLKDTQYF.

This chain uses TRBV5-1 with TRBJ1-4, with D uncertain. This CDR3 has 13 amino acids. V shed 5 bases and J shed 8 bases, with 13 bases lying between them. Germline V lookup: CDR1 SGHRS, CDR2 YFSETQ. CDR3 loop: CASRKDVGEKLFF. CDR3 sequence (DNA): TGCGCCAGCAGGAAAGACGTCGGGGAAAAACTGTTTTTT.

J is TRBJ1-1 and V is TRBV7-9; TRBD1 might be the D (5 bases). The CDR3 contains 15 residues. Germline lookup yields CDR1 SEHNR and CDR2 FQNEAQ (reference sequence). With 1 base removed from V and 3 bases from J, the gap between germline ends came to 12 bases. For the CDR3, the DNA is TGTGCCAGCAGCTTAGGGCGGAAAGGGGACACTGAAGCTTTCTTT. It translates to CASSLGRKGDTEAFF.

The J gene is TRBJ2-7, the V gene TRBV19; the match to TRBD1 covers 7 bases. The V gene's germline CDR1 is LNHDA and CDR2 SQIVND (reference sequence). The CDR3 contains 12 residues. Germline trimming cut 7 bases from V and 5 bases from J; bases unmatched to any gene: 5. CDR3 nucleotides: TGTGCCAGTATTCACACAGGGGACGAGCAGTACTTC. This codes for CASIHTGDEQYF. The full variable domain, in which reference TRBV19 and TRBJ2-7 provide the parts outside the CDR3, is DGGITQSPKYLFRKEGQNVTLSCEQNLNHDAMYWYRQDPGQGLRLIYYSQIVNDFQKGDIAEGYSVSREKKESFPLTVTSAQKNPTAFYLCASIHTGDEQYFGPGTRLTVT.

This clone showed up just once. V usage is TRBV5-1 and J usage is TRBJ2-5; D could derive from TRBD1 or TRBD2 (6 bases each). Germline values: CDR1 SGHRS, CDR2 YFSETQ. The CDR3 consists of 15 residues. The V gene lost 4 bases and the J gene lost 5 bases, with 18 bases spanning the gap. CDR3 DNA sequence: TGCGCCAGCAGCCCCCCGACGGGGGCCGGGGAGACCCAGTACTTC. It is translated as CASSPPTGAGETQYF.